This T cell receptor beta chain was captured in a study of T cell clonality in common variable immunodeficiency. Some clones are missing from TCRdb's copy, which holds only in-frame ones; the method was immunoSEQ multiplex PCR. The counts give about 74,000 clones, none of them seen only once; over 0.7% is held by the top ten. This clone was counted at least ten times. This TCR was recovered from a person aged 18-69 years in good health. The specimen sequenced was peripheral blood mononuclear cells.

Incomplete CDR3 DNA: TGCAGTGCTAGGCTCCCGACAGGGCGGAGGACAGATACG. Protein: CSARLPTGRRTDT. The entire CDR3 reads CSARLPTGRRTDTQYF. V usage is TRBV20-1 and J usage is TRBJ2-3; 7 bases are a match to TRBD1. The read ends 3 residues before the CDR3 terminus; that terminus is restored from the germline J gene. The CDR3 extends over 16 amino acids. The germline V gene encodes CDR1 DFQATT and CDR2 SNEGSKA (reference sequence). V shed 3 bases and J 3 bases; nucleotides not matched to a gene: 12.